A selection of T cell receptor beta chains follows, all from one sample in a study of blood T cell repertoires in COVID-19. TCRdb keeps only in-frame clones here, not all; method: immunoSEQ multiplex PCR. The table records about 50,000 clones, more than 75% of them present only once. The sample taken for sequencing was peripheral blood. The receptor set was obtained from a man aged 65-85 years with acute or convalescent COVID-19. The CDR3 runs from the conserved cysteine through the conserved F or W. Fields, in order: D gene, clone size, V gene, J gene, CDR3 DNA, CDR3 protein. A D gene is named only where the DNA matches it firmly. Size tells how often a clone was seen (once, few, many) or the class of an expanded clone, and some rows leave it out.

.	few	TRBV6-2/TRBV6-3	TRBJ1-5	TGTGCCAGCAGCAACGGGGGGGCGGTTCAGCCCCAGCATTTT	CASSNGGAVQPQHF
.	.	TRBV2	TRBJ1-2	TGTGCCAGCCTCTCGGGGGGCGCGGGCTATGGCTACACCTTC	CASLSGGAGYGYTF
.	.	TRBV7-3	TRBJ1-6	TGTGCCAGCAGCTTAAACGCAGGGGCGAATAATTCACCCCTCCACTTT	CASSLNAGANNSPLHF
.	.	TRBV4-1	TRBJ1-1	TGCGCCAGCAGCCAGCCCCAGGGAGGGAACACTGAAGCTTTCTTT	CASSQPQGGNTEAFF
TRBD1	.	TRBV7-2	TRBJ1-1	TGTGCCAGCAGCACTCGGACAGGGGAGGATGAAGCTTTCTTT	CASSTRTGEDEAFF
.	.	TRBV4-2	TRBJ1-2	TGTGCCAGCAGGCGGGGGGGGGAAGACTATGGCTACACCTTC	CASRRGGEDYGYTF
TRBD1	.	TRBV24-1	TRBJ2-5	TGTGCCACCAGTGATCCCGGGACAGGAGGAGAGACCCAGTACTTC	CATSDPGTGGETQYF
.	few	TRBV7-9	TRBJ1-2	TGTGCCAGCAGCCGAAGTGGAGGGTGGGACTATGGCTACACCTTC	CASSRSGGWDYGYTF
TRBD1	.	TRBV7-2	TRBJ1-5	TGTGCCAGCAGCTGGGACAGAAATCAGCCCCAGCATTTT	CASSWDRNQPQHF
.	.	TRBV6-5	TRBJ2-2	TGTGCCAGCAGCGATGACTTACTCGCCGGGGAGCTGTTTTTT	CASSDDLLAGELFF
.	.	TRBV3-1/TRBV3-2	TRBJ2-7	TGTGCCAGCAGCCGGAGAGGGCCAGGGGCAAACGAGCAGTACTTC	CASSRRGPGANEQYF
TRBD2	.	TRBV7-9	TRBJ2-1	TGTGCCAGCAGCTTAGGAGCGGGACTAGAGGACAATGAGCAGTTCTTC	CASSLGAGLEDNEQFF
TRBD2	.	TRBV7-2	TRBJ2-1	TGTGCCAGCAGCGCGGGACTAGGGCCCCCGGATGAGCAGTTCTTC	CASSAGLGPPDEQFF
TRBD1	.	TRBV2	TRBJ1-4	TGTGCCAGGAGGGACAGGGGCGAAAAACTGTTTTTT	CARRDRGEKLFF
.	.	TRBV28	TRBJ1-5	TGTGCCAGCAGCCAACAACCACAGTCAGGCAATCAGCCCCAGCATTTT	CASSQQPQSGNQPQHF
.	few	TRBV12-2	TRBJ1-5	TGTGCAAGTCGCTTAGCGCAGGGTCGCGGCAATCAGCCCCAGCATTTT	CASRLAQGRGNQPQHF
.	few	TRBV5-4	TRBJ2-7	TGTGCCAGCAACACATATGGGCAAGGGGCCTACGAGCAGTACTTC	CASNTYGQGAYEQYF
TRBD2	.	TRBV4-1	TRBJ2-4	TGCGCCAGCAGCCAAGAAGGAGGGACTAGCGGGATCTCGGCCAAAAACATTCAGTACTTC	CASSQEGGTSGISAKNIQYF
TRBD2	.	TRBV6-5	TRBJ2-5	TGTGCCAGCTTCCCGAGGGCTAGCGGGCAAGAGACCCAGTACTTC	CASFPRASGQETQYF
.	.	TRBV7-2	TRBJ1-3	TGTGCCAGCAGCCCCACAGTGGGTGGAAACACCATATATTTT	CASSPTVGGNTIYF
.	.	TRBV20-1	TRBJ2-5	TGCAGGGGAGACGTAGGCAAGACCCAGTACTTC	CRGDVGKTQYF
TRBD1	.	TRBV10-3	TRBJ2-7	TGTGCCACGGGCCGGACAGGAAGCTCCTACGAGCAGTACTTC	CATGRTGSSYEQYF
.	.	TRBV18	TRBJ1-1	TGTGCCAGCTCAGATGCGGGAAGCACTGAAGCTTTCTTT	CASSDAGSTEAFF
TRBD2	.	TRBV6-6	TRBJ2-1	TGTGCCAGCAGTCCTAGCGGGGGAGCCTACAATGAGCAGTTCTTC	CASSPSGGAYNEQFF
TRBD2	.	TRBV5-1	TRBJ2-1	TGCGCCAGCACTCATGGACTAGCGGGGGGGCCTTGGAATGAGCAGTTCTTC	CASTHGLAGGPWNEQFF
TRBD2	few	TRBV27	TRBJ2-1	TGTGCCAGCCAGGGACTAGCGTACTACAATGAGCAGTTCTTC	CASQGLAYYNEQFF
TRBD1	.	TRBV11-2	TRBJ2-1	TGTGCCAGCCGGCGGCCGGGGACAGCCTACAATGAGCAGTTCTTC	CASRRPGTAYNEQFF
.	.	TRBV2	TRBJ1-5	TGTGCCAGCCAGATTAGCAATCAGCCCCAGCATTTT	CASQISNQPQHF
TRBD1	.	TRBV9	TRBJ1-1	TGTGCCAGCAGCGTAAACAGGGGTGAAGCTTTCTTT	CASSVNRGEAFF
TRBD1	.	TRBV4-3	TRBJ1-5	TGCGCCAGCAGCCAAGACAGGGGGAATCAGCCCCAGCATTTT	CASSQDRGNQPQHF
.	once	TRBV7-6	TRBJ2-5	TGTGCCAGCAGCCCGCAAGAGACCCAGTACTTC	CASSPQETQYF
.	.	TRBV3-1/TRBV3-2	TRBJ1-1	TGTGCCAGCAGCCAACTCTCTGAAGCTTTCTTT	CASSQLSEAFF
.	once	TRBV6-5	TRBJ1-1	TGTGCCAGCAGTTTAAGGGGGAACACTGAAGCTTTCTTT	CASSLRGNTEAFF
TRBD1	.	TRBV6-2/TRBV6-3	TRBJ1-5	TGTGCCAGCAGTAACCAGACAGGGGGTCGGCGTAATCAGCCCCAGCATTTT	CASSNQTGGRRNQPQHF
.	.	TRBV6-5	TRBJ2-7	TGTGCCAGCAGCCCCCGACAGGCTGGTAACGAGCAGTACTTC	CASSPRQAGNEQYF
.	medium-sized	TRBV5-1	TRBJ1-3	TGCGCCAGCAGCTTGTCGGTACTCTCTGGAAACACCATATATTTT	CASSLSVLSGNTIYF
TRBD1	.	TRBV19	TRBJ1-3	TGTGCCAGTAGCAAGGGGGCAGCTGGAAACACCATATATTTT	CASSKGAAGNTIYF
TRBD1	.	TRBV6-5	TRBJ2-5	TGTGCCAGCAGTTACAACAGGGGTGCGGGGACCCAGTACTTC	CASSYNRGAGTQYF
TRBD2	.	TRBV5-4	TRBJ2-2	TGTGCCAGCAGCTTGGCTAGCGGGGGGGCGGAGACCGGGGAGCTGTTTTTT	CASSLASGGAETGELFF
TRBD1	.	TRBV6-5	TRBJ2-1	TGTGCCAGCAGTTACGGGCCCGGGCAGGGGGCCCATGAGCAGTTCTTC	CASSYGPGQGAHEQFF
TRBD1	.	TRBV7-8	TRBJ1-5	TGTGCCAGCAGCTTAGCCGGGACAGGGGTCCAGCCCCAGCATTTT	CASSLAGTGVQPQHF
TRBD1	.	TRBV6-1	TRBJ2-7	TGTGCCAGCAGTGAAAGACAGGGGGCTTTCTACGAGCAGTACTTT	CASSERQGAFYEQYF
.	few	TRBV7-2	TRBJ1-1	TGTGCCAGCAGCCCCAGACAGGTGGCTGAAGCTTTCTTT	CASSPRQVAEAFF
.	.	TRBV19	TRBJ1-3	TGTGCCAGTAGTATTATTGGCGGAAACACCATATATTTT	CASSIIGGNTIYF
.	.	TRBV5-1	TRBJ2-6	TGCGCCAGCAGCGCCACTTGGAGCAGCTCTGGGGCCAACGTCCTGACTTTC	CASSATWSSSGANVLTF
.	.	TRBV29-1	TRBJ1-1	TGCAGCGAACAACAGGATAACACTGAAGCTTTCTTT	CSEQQDNTEAFF
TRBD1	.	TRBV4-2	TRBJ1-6	TGTGCCAGCAGCCAAGAGGGACAGGGAATTTCACCCCTCCACTTT	CASSQEGQGISPLHF
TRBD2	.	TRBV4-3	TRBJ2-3	TGCGCCAGCAGCCAGTCAGGACTAGCGGAGTTTCCCCATACGCAGTATTTT	CASSQSGLAEFPHTQYF
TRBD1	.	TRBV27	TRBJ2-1	TGTGCCAGCAGTCAGGGACAGAGATACAATGAGCAGTTCTTC	CASSQGQRYNEQFF
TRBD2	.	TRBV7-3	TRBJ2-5	TGTGCCAGCAGCAAGACTAGCGGGGGCCAAGAGACCCAGTACTTC	CASSKTSGGQETQYF